This T cell receptor beta chain came from a study of follicular helper T cells after annual influenza vaccination. Overall study results and limits: ICOS+CD38+ cTfh clonality change tracked circulating plasmablast frequency change.

Clones were read by immunoSEQ multiplex PCR, and TCRdb kept only the in-frame ones, dropping some. In the table there are some 12,000 clones, approximately 80% of which are singletons. For this clone: Its antigen is undetermined.

Time point indicated: 2015-2016 season, pre-vaccination. The source was CXCR5+ CD38- circulating T follicular helper cells from blood, collected on the day of influenza vaccination. The subset denotes: circulating Tfh, non-naive CD4+CXCR5+PD-1+ (ICOS+CD38+ or ICOS-CD38-). The receptor was derived from an adult who received the influenza vaccine.

The CDR3 protein is CASSQTQQRSPLHF. CDR3 DNA sequence: TGTGCCAGCAGCCAAACCCAACAGAGGTCACCCCTCCACTTT. The V and J genes are TRBV9 and TRBJ1-6; D remains ambiguous. The V end lost 4 bases, the J end lost 10 bases, and 15 bases lay between the germline ends. The CDR3 length is 14 residues. Per germline, CDR1 SGDLS and CDR2 YYNGEE. The full variable domain, in which reference TRBV9 and TRBJ1-6 provide the parts outside the CDR3, is DSGVTQTPKHLITATGQRVTLRCSPRSGDLSVYWYQQSLDQGLQFLIQYYNGEERAKGNILERFSAQQFPDLHSELNLSSLELGDSALYFCASSQTQQRSPLHFGNGTRLTVT.